This TCR beta chain came from a study of cytomegalovirus exposure and HLA in healthy donors (dated by TCRdb to 2016 to 2017). Study-level background: According to an earlier analysis of 450 to 650 of the donors, about 179 million T cells yielded some 120 million unique TCR beta sequences and roughly 280 Gb of sequence data. Rather than using new phenotypic data, the later analysis identified candidate immune exposures from TCR beta sequences and from how often those sequences occurred across donors. Alongside the repertoire data, information on donor age, sex, ethnicity and CMV serostatus was compiled. Both class I and class II loci were covered by HLA typing, at four-digit resolution. A later analysis re-analyzed previously published TCR beta repertoires from approximately 670 donors and added high-resolution HLA genotyping to study TCR occurrence patterns. Of the 350 to 450 genotyped donors, 70% to 90% were placed in the genetic ancestry cluster associated with self-reported Caucasian donors. To decide whether each TCR beta V gene segment behaved as functional or pseudogenic, an earlier analysis of over 500 of the donors relied on high-throughput TCR beta sequencing. Along with the approximately 650-subject first cohort, a separate validation cohort of over a hundred different subjects was used. The study aimed to test whether cataloging public T cell receptors could reveal signatures of past pathogen exposure. A later genetic analysis took genome-wide SNP genotypes for 398 of the 666 donors and used that subset as a discovery cohort. Five DR-DQ haplotypes were treated as single units for association and clustering because of strong linkage in the cohort. All discovery cohort repertoires had been generated using a single sequencing platform. Among 350 to 400 genotyped donors of the cohort, an average of around 240,000 unique TCR beta nucleotide sequences were sequenced per donor, roughly a sixth of them non-productive. The study profiled the T cell repertoires of under 850 subjects by immunosequencing and related them to cytomegalovirus serostatus. To predict cytomegalovirus infection status, the study combined high-throughput TCR immunosequencing, statistical association of individual TCRs with disease status, and machine learning. The number of typed donors differed by locus: 629-630 for A, B, C, DRB1 and DQB1; 500 to 550 for DQA1; fewer than 610 for DPA1; and some 450 for DPB1. An early release covering roughly 640 HLA-typed donors comprised around 300 gigabases of sequencing data and roughly 86 million unique TCR sequences. General study outcomes and caveats: Specific HLA alleles were associated with over 15,000 TCR beta sequences at a false discovery rate of 0.05 in a later analysis. A later analysis found that HLA-associated TCR beta chains were more clonally expanded and had lower generation probabilities than equally common non-associated chains. The sequencing pipeline was judged likely to have produced a cluster of highly shared sequence variants as a technical artifact. A later analysis found that TCR association rates varied across HLA loci, with DRB1 alleles showing the most associated TCRs and HLA-C alleles the fewest. According to the authors, the approach could potentially be generalized to other disease states and immunological phenotypes. Immune exposure information for the cohort was limited to CMV serostatus. In an earlier analysis of about 550 of the donors, most TCR beta V segments were observed in productive rearrangements about 90% or about 30% of the time, broadly matching IMGT annotations. Assigning TCR associations to individual alleles was difficult when HLA alleles, especially DR and DQ, strongly co-occurred. In a later analysis, most CMV-associated TCR beta chains were found to appear HLA-restricted, with HLA associations seemingly driven largely by CMV exposure. Only TCR beta chains were sequenced in this cohort, and the absence of alpha or paired-chain data limited detectable features. According to a later analysis, parvovirus B19, influenza, CMV and Epstein-Barr virus appeared linked to several top co-occurrence clusters. A few of the identified cytomegalovirus-associated TCR beta chains were confirmed in vitro to be specific for cytomegalovirus antigens. Some IMGT-functional V segments, including TRBV6-2 and TRBV6-3, could not be distinguished by the 87-base-pair reads and were therefore excluded. The presence/absence analyses assumed that sequencing depth was roughly uniform across donors, and that assumption may not be true. The study gave a list of 150 to 200 TCR beta chains associated with cytomegalovirus. Correlated functional status among segregating V segments might be attributable to linkage disequilibrium, but an unknown experimental factor could not be ruled out. In a later genetic analysis, a missense DCLRE1C variant was associated with V-gene and J-gene trimming of TCR beta chains, and the association was replicated in an independent cohort. Because counts were too low, roughly 17 rarely observed V segments, including chromosome 9 orphons, were left out of the earlier analysis of some 640 of the donors. Because HLA typing was unavailable for some donors at each locus, only the typed subset was used in association tests. Most TCR sequences were seen in very few donors, while some public TCRs were found in many individuals. A further reported finding was that TCR beta sequences accurately predicted the HLA-A and HLA-B alleles for most subjects in the first cohort. According to a later genetic analysis, donors in an Asian-associated ancestry cluster had fewer N-insertions in productive TCRs than the approximately 650-donor mean. The classifier was reported to diagnose cytomegalovirus status with high specificity and sensitivity in both the original and validation cohorts.

In total, fewer than 750 healthy bone marrow donors made up the cohort. All cohort members were sampled while nominally healthy, although unrecorded immune exposures were likely present. The donor was CMV seronegative and belonged to the group of 350 to 400 seronegative cohort members. Every donor gave a peripheral blood sample, and the peripheral blood mononuclear cells from that sample were used for TCR beta sequencing. Genomic DNA extraction from the blood cell samples was performed with the Qiagen DNeasy Blood Extraction Kit. CDR1 and CDR2 are read off the germline V gene (reference sequence) as SGHKS and YYEKEE. The CDR3, from cysteine to phenylalanine, totals 13 residues. Only the CDR3 DNA is retained, 39 bases long and in frame from the first base. Cut back by 4 bases and 11 bases, the V and J ends lie 18 bases apart. Note on this clone: Its antigen specificity is not known. The input lacks base qualities; no much larger clone sits a single base away.

Library construction relied on the immunoSEQ multiplex PCR assay. The multiplex PCR relied on a mix of 60 forward primers for TCR Vbeta segments and 13 reverse primers for TCR Jbeta segments. The CDR3 region of rearranged TCR beta genes was amplified from genomic DNA with a multiplex PCR assay. The amplified TCR beta libraries were sequenced on the Illumina HiSeq System as 87-base-pair reads. Per the original workflow: Across the 500 to 750 repertoires, a later analysis counted 60 million to 90 million unique TCR beta chains, some 11 million of which were shared by at least two donors. To remove PCR and sequencing errors, raw reads were error-corrected and collapsed into unique sequences using a nearest-neighbor algorithm that merged closely related sequences. CDR3 sequences were aligned to IMGT reference sequences to assign V, D and J gene segments. For a sequence to be retained, a match of at least six nucleotides was required to both a V gene segment and a J gene segment. A rearrangement counted as productive if the CDR3 had no stop codons and remained in frame with V and J, and every other rearrangement counted as non-productive. CDR3 was defined by IMGT convention, running from the second conserved V-encoded cysteine to the conserved J-encoded phenylalanine. Sequences without an unambiguous match to a single V gene segment were excluded from the earlier analysis of almost 600 of the donors. In an earlier analysis of about 590 of the donors, a V segment was called functional when productive rearrangements were above 56.7%, and segregating when the standard deviation between donors exceeded 5%. A statistical classification framework was built for diagnosing cytomegalovirus status from the catalog of TCR beta chain sequences. In a later analysis, V and J genes were assigned by comparing TCR nucleotide sequences against IMGT/GENE-DB human TR gene sequences. In a later analysis, CDR3 sequences and most-parsimonious VDJ recombination scenarios were assigned using the TCRdist pipeline. In a later analysis, every TCR beta chain was defined by the combination of its CDR3 amino acid sequence and its V-gene family, and reads without a unique V-gene family were dropped. In a later analysis, several hundred highly shared, low-generation-probability nucleotide sequences were removed to address suspected cross-contamination and a sequencing artifact. In a later analysis, a clonal expansion index for each public chain was calculated from normalized within-repertoire ranks of inferred template counts. In a later analysis, generation probabilities were computed using a VDJ recombination model fitted to out-of-frame rearrangements, and the results were checked against IGoR. In a later analysis, TCR-TCR, TCR-HLA and TCR-CMV co-occurrence was scored with hypergeometric tests, and a repertoire-size bias correction was applied to TCR pairs. In a later analysis, false discovery rates were estimated by permuting HLA or CMV assignments 20 times. In a later analysis, co-occurring TCRs were grouped using DBSCAN, with TCRdist sequence similarity added in when clustering inside HLA-allele-positive subsets. Repertoires with fewer than 30,000 or more than 120,000 public chains were left out of co-occurrence clustering, as were roughly five repertoires with anomalous nucleotide sharing. Drawn from immuneACCESS, this table holds only the in-frame rearrangements with V and J called that TCRdb kept. Clones are partly lost; checked studies trace under half to an unresolved V gene and leave the rest unexplained. V and J calls and clone size follow that table, whereas D and trimming were derived from the DNA. The sample yields about 98,000 clones; roughly 70% were counted once. Of the sample, around 2.3% falls within the top ten clones.

The TCR originated in a middle-aged man in good health and CMV-seronegative. The chain was built from TRBV5-5 and TRBJ2-5; TRBD2 is possibly the D segment (5 matching bases). The sequencing sample was made of PBMCs. The CDR3 loop reads CASSPESWGEQYF. In nucleotides, the sequence is TGTGCCAGCAGCCCAGAGTCTTGGGGAGAGCAGTACTTC.